This is a list of T cell receptor beta chains from one sample in a study of regulatory T cells in long-lasting Graves disease. TCRdb fed the multiplex PCR reads into MiXCR, producing one record per CDR3 protein. The data contain roughly 400,000 distinct CDR3 sequences, around 15% of them singletons. These same records also appear under a second study, on T cells in Graves' hyperthyroidism and ophthalmopathy.

Here the sequenced sample was peripheral blood mononuclear cells (PBMCs), taken at new diagnosis, from a patient treated with antithyroid drugs. Receptor source: a woman aged 18 to 35 with Graves disease. The conserved cysteine and the conserved F or W are not part of the CDR3 here. A D gene is named only where the DNA matches it firmly. Not all rows give a size; the values are once, few, many and, for expanded clones, a class.

clone size,CDR3 length,D gene,J gene,V gene,CDR3 protein
NA,13,TRBD1,TRBJ2-7,TRBV5-4,ASSSERDSSYEQY
few,12,NA,TRBJ2-2,TRBV6-1,ASRTPSATGELF
many,13,TRBD1,TRBJ2-3,TRBV7-9,ASSLRDRDSDTQY
few,11,TRBD1,TRBJ1-2,TRBV7-2,ASSLGTGMGYT
many,9,NA,TRBJ2-7,TRBV11-1,ASRTGIEQY
many,16,TRBD2,TRBJ2-1,TRBV27,ASLPGLAGGTSYNEQF
NA,13,NA,TRBJ1-1,TRBV6-1,ASSDSTGSDTEAF
NA,13,TRBD2,TRBJ2-1,TRBV18,VSSVSGRSYNEQF
few,10,NA,TRBJ2-3,TRBV29-1,SVGPLATAQY
NA,11,NA,TRBJ2-1,TRBV5-1,ASSIIMGNEQF
few,13,NA,TRBJ1-1,TRBV10-2,ASSESPSSNTEAF
many,11,NA,TRBJ2-3,TRBV28,ASSQRGTDTQY
many,12,TRBD2,TRBJ2-7,TRBV5-5,ASESGGRAYEQY
NA,14,NA,TRBJ2-3,TRBV11-1,ASSPPPRGVIDTQY
many,14,TRBD2,TRBJ2-7,TRBV11-2,ASSLSTGLAGVEQY
NA,11,NA,TRBJ2-1,TRBV14,ASSHQNGGEQF
many,11,NA,TRBJ2-7,TRBV20-1,SARADPTYEQY
many,12,TRBD1,TRBJ2-7,TRBV2,ASSARDRGLEQY
few,13,TRBD2,TRBJ2-3,TRBV20-1,SARRTRLSTDTQY
many,13,NA,TRBJ2-1,TRBV12-3/TRBV12-4,ASRPSTRSYNEQF
few,14,TRBD1,TRBJ2-6,TRBV28,ASGTGGFSGANVLT
few,8,NA,TRBJ2-3,TRBV2,ASTTDTQY
few,11,TRBD2,TRBJ2-1,TRBV28,ASEHGGGNEQF
few,11,TRBD1,TRBJ2-1,TRBV29-1,SVQGARNNEQF
few,11,NA,TRBJ2-6,TRBV25-1,ATGSSGANVLT
many,15,TRBD2,TRBJ2-7,TRBV28,ASTRFLAGGFSYEQY
few,13,NA,TRBJ1-5,TRBV19,ASSIAARSNQPQH
NA,15,NA,TRBJ1-1,TRBV12-3/TRBV12-4,ASSFFQVEYANTEAF
NA,14,NA,TRBJ2-3,TRBV19,ASSKTLGAPTDTQY
NA,11,NA,TRBJ2-1,TRBV3-1,ASSQGLNNEQF
NA,14,TRBD2,TRBJ2-7,TRBV4-1,ASSHPGVAGAYEQY
many,10,NA,TRBJ2-7,TRBV28,ASTQTHYEQY
NA,11,NA,TRBJ2-1,TRBV28,ASSVYRVNEQF
NA,14,TRBD1,TRBJ1-4,TRBV4-1,ASSQLPGQGSEKLF
NA,11,NA,TRBJ1-2,TRBV28,ASSLSHSNGYT
NA,11,TRBD2,TRBJ2-1,TRBV29-1,SVPTLAVNEQF
NA,15,TRBD1,TRBJ2-2,TRBV4-1,ASSPRTGQRLDGELF
few,9,NA,TRBJ1-3,TRBV27,ASVRGNTIY
many,13,NA,TRBJ2-2,TRBV28,ASSSVGSRTGELF
many,10,NA,TRBJ2-2,TRBV2,ASSGSTGELF
few,11,TRBD1,TRBJ1-2,TRBV27,ASSSGQTGGYT
few,14,TRBD2,TRBJ2-2,TRBV28,ASNSGGAGFAGELF
NA,13,TRBD2,TRBJ2-3,TRBV6-4,ASSNSGRAGDTQY
many,11,NA,TRBJ2-3,TRBV27,ATRKGGTDTQY
few,13,TRBD2,TRBJ2-7,TRBV6-2/TRBV6-3,ANPSSSGSSYEQY
NA,12,TRBD1,TRBJ2-7,TRBV11-2,ASSSSGTEDEQY